Below are 24 T cell receptor beta chains sequenced from a single sample in a study of early T cells in non-severe SARS-CoV-2 infection. TCRdb reanalysed the 5' RACE reads using MiXCR and keeps one entry per CDR3 protein. The sample lists about 50,000 distinct CDR3 sequences; roughly a tenth were seen once. Sequencing used whole blood. The receptors here all came from an adult who was a healthcare worker with PCR-confirmed SARS-CoV-2 infection or an uninfected control (not recorded which).

This clonotype was seen repeatedly, ten times or more. This sequence joins TRBV11-2 and TRBJ2-2; D not resolved. The CDR3 loop spans 15 amino acids. The V end was cut by 5 bases, the J end by 4 bases, with 14 bases between. Germline V gene lookup returns CDR1 SGHAT and CDR2 FQNNGV. The CDR3 nucleotides read TGTGCCAGCAGCCCTAATAGTGGGGTCACCGGGGAGCTGTTTTTT. Translating gives CASSPNSGVTGELFF.

This clonotype was picked up a small number of times. J is TRBJ2-7 and V is TRBV18, with D perhaps assigned TRBD1 or TRBD2 (5 bases each). The CDR3 covers 14 residues. CDR1 KGHSH and CDR2 LQKENI come from the germline V gene. Trimming cost V 4 bases and J 3 bases, with 13 bases left between them. The CDR3 coding sequence is TGTGCCAGCTCACAGGGACCGACAAGCTACGAGCAGTACTTC. It encodes CASSQGPTSYEQYF.

Here the CDR3 reads CAWSSGGMGNEQFF. The CDR3 nucleotides are TGTGCCTGGTCCTCCGGGGGGATGGGGAATGAGCAGTTCTTC. This rearrangement joins TRBV30 to TRBJ2-1; the match to TRBD2 covers 7 bases. The CDR3 loop spans 14 amino acids. Germline CDR1 reads GTSNPN; CDR2 reads SVGIG (reference sequence). The V gene end was trimmed by 5 bases and the J gene end by 7 bases; junction bases not matched to a gene: 11.

This clonotype has a count of ten or more. This rearrangement joins TRBV6-1 to TRBJ2-7; tentative D call: TRBD2 (6 bases). CDR3 length equals 13 residues. Germline-derived CDR1 and CDR2 are MNHNS and SASEGT. The V end was cut by 2 bases, the J end by 5 bases, with 10 bases between. The CDR3 region is CASSEYREDEQYF. CDR3 DNA: TGTGCCAGCAGTGAATATAGGGAGGACGAGCAGTACTTC.

This chain joins TRBV7-9 and TRBJ2-5, with D perhaps matching TRBD1 (6 bases). CDR3 length: 16 amino acids. In germline, CDR1 is SEHNR, CDR2 FQNEAQ (reference sequence). The V and J ends lost 7 bases and 1 base respectively, with 19 bases between them. The chain's CDR3 is CASTDVGAPPQETQYF. CDR3 bases: TGTGCCAGCACCGACGTGGGGGCGCCCCCCCAAGAGACCCAGTACTTC.

This clonotype was counted between two and nine times. The chain joins TRBV7-8 to TRBJ2-4, with 7 bases identical to TRBD2. V shed 2 bases and J 9 bases; nucleotides not matched to a gene: 10. CDR3 size: 15 residues. Looked up from germline, CDR1 is SGHVS and CDR2 is FQNEAQ. This CDR3 is CASSLTDGRLSIQYF. The CDR3 DNA sequence: TGTGCCAGCAGCTTAACCGACGGGAGGTTGAGCATTCAGTACTTC.

This chain joins TRBV9 and TRBJ2-7; 14 bases line up with TRBD2. The CDR3 is 15 residues long. With V trimmed by 2 bases and J by 3 bases, 1 base remained unmatched. The germline gives CDR1 SGDLS, CDR2 YYNGEE. CDR3 in DNA: TGTGCCAGCAGCGTTGGGACTAGCGGGAGCTACGAGCAGTACTTC. Residues: CASSVGTSGSYEQYF.

This clonotype has a count of ten or more. This sequence joins TRBV6-1 and TRBJ2-2; no clear D. The CDR3 length is 16 residues. The germline gives CDR1 MNHNS, CDR2 SASEGT. The V gene lost 1 base and the J gene lost 5 bases, with 14 bases spanning the gap. CDR3 residues: CASSEGTRAGTGELFF. The CDR3 DNA follows: TGTGCCAGCAGTGAAGGTACTCGCGCCGGTACCGGGGAGCTGTTTTTT.

This clonotype was picked up many times. The V and J genes are TRBV7-9 and TRBJ2-5; D is unresolved. Germline V CDR1 and CDR2: SEHNR, FQNEAQ (reference sequence). Trimming removed 0 bases from V and 4 bases from J, with 6 bases in between. CDR3 length equals 13 residues. The CDR3 sequence: CASSLAGIETQYF. CDR3 nucleotides: TGTGCCAGCAGCTTAGCAGGGATAGAGACCCAGTACTTC.

In its sample, this clonotype was seen a few times. CDR3 residues: CASSLVAGSDGNTIYF. The CDR3 bases are TGCGCCAGCAGCTTGGTCGCAGGCTCAGATGGAAACACCATATATTTT. The genes are TRBV5-1 and TRBJ1-3; D not certain. CDR3 length equals 16 residues. With 0 bases removed from V and 3 bases from J, the gap between germline ends came to 13 bases. Germline CDR1 SGHRS, CDR2 YFSETQ.

The V gene is TRBV4-1, the J gene TRBJ1-5; possible D gene TRBD1, 6 bases. The CDR3 totals 14 residues. V lost 6 bases and J 3 bases, leaving 12 bases between the germline ends. Germline CDR1 MGHRA, CDR2 YSYEKL. CDR3 nucleotide sequence: TGCGCCAGCAGGCGCACAGGGTCCAATCAGCCCCAGCATTTT. It codes for CASRRTGSNQPQHF.

The rearrangement joins TRBV4-2 to TRBJ2-4, with D perhaps TRBD2 (6 bases). The ends were cut back, 0 bases at V and 10 bases at J, with 16 bases in the middle. The length of the CDR3 is 15 residues. Germline V gives CDR1 LGHNA, CDR2 YNFKEQ. CDR3 region: CASSQDGLPTEIQYF. In nucleotides, the CDR3 is TGTGCCAGCAGCCAAGACGGACTACCCACGGAGATTCAGTACTTC.

This clonotype was counted only a few times. V usage is TRBV12-5 and J usage is TRBJ2-6; TRBD2 might be the D (6 bases). From germline, CDR1 is LGHNT and CDR2 FRNRAP. The length of the CDR3 is 16 residues. V lost 0 bases to trimming and J lost 2 bases, with 8 bases between them. The CDR3, as DNA: TGTGCTAGTGGTTTGGTCGCGGGAACTGGGGCCAACGTCCTGACTTTC. Its translation is CASGLVAGTGANVLTF.

This clonotype was counted between two and nine times. The V call is TRBV10-3, the J call TRBJ2-2; perhaps TRBD1 as D (5 bases). V lost 6 bases to trimming and J lost 2 bases, with 10 bases between them. From germline, CDR1 is ENHRY and CDR2 SYGVKD. The CDR3 runs 14 residues. In DNA form, the CDR3 reads TGTGCCATCAGGACGACAGAAAACACCGGGGAGCTGTTTTTT. It translates to CAIRTTENTGELFF.

The CDR3 sequence: CASSGDLPSGNYEQYF. The CDR3 DNA reads TGTGCCAGCAGTGGTGACCTCCCTAGCGGGAACTACGAGCAGTACTTC. The chain recombines TRBV6-1 with TRBJ2-7; 9 nucleotides align to TRBD2. In germline, CDR1 is MNHNS, CDR2 SASEGT. The CDR3 is 16 amino acids. V was clipped by 4 bases and J by 3 bases; unmatched bases: 10.

In this sample, this clonotype turned up many times. The rearrangement joins TRBV7-2 to TRBJ2-5; D remains unclear. V was trimmed by 5 bases and J by 3 bases, leaving 13 bases between them. The germline V gene has CDR1 SGHTA and CDR2 FQGNSA. This CDR3 spans 14 amino acids. CDR3 sequence: CASSPRRTEETQYF. Here the CDR3 DNA reads TGTGCCAGCAGCCCCCGGAGAACTGAAGAGACCCAGTACTTC.

The genes are TRBV6-6 and TRBJ2-2; TRBD1 might be the D (6 bases). CDR3 length equals 15 residues. V was pared by 6 bases and J by 2 bases, with 13 bases between. Germline V gives CDR1 MNHNY, CDR2 SVGAGI (reference sequence). In DNA, the CDR3 is TGTGCCAGCAGGCCGATACAGGGAAACACCGGGGAGCTGTTTTTT. Protein product: CASRPIQGNTGELFF.

This clonotype turned up a few times. V and J are TRBV9 and TRBJ2-1, with D possibly matching TRBD2 (5 bases). Germline V CDR1 and CDR2: SGDLS, YYNGEE. V lost 0 bases and J 14 bases, leaving 24 bases between the germline ends. The CDR3 has 16 residues. The CDR3 DNA reads TGTGCCAGCAGCGTAGGGGGTCTTCGGGGAAATGTTCAGGAGTTCTTC. Translation gives CASSVGGLRGNVQEFF.

The V call is TRBV2, the J call TRBJ2-5; no clear D. This CDR3 has 11 amino acids. Trimming took off 3 bases at V and 5 bases at J, with 4 bases between the two ends. Germline V CDR1 and CDR2: SNHLY, FYNNEI. CDR3 in amino acids: CASSERETQYF. DNA of the CDR3: TGTGCCAGCAGTGAGAGGGAGACCCAGTACTTC. Looking up the rest from reference TRBV2 and TRBJ2-5 gives the full variable domain: EPEVTQTPSHQVTQMGQEVILRCVPISNHLYFYWYRQILGQKVEFLVSFYNNEISEKSEIFDDQFSVERPDGSNFTLKIRSTKLEDSAMYFCASSERETQYFGPGTRLLVL.

The V call is TRBV21-1, the J call TRBJ2-1; the D segment call TRBD2 is taken from the table without a DNA check. TRBV21-1 is a listed pseudogene. This CDR3 has 19 residues. The CDR3 DNA reads TGTGCCAGCAGCAATTCAGGGGCGACTAGCGGGGCTTCCTACAATGAGCAGTTCTTC. Its translation is CASSNSGATSGASYNEQFF.

This clonotype was counted between two and nine times. J is TRBJ2-7 and V is TRBV20-1, with a possible D match to TRBD1 (7 bases). The CDR3 is 13 residues long. CDR1 is DFQATT, CDR2 SNEGSKA, per germline (reference sequence). Trimming took off 0 bases at V and 6 bases at J, with 12 bases between the two ends. This CDR3 is CSAREAGGFEQYF. The CDR3 region has the DNA TGCAGTGCTAGAGAGGCAGGGGGGTTCGAGCAGTACTTC.

This clonotype was detected ten times or more. This rearrangement joins TRBV7-8 to TRBJ1-3; 8 bases line up with TRBD1. Looked up from germline, CDR1 is SGHVS and CDR2 is FQNEAQ. V was pared by 5 bases and J by 0 bases, with 6 bases of the junction left unmatched. The CDR3 loop spans 16 amino acids. CDR3: CASSRDRTHSGNTIYF. The CDR3 coding sequence is TGTGCCAGCAGCAGGGACAGGACTCACTCTGGAAACACCATATATTTT.

This clonotype is labeled as medium-sized. The chain employs TRBV29-1 and TRBJ2-6, with D uncertain. V was shortened by 5 bases and J by 0 bases, with 5 bases between the two germline ends. CDR3 length: 13 amino acids. Germline CDR1 is SQVTM and CDR2 is ANQGSEA. The CDR3 sequence: CSVSHSGANVLTF. The CDR3 region has the DNA TGCAGCGTTAGCCACTCTGGGGCCAACGTCCTGACTTTC.

This rearrangement joins TRBV5-1 to TRBJ1-4, with a weak D call TRBD1 (5 bases). This CDR3 contains 14 residues. V was clipped by 4 bases and J by 6 bases, with 13 bases between them. The germline V gene has CDR1 SGHRS and CDR2 YFSETQ. The DNA of the CDR3 is TGCGCCAGCAGCGTCGGGGGATTTGATGAAAAACTGTTTTTT. Protein sequence: CASSVGGFDEKLFF.